These 4 T cell receptor beta chains were sequenced from one sample in a study of human T cells and chemical hapten exposure. TCRdb ran MiXCR on the RACE reads and lists one entry per CDR3 protein. The sample yields some 120,000 distinct CDR3 sequences, roughly 12% seen once. Time point specified: patch test 1, 2 weeks after DPC sensitization. Sample treatment: therapeutic diphenylcyclopropenone sensitization with weekly scalp DPC. This specimen was whole blood, taken in connection with sensitization to the hapten diphenylcyclopropenone (DPC). Source of these receptors: a woman aged 50 to 65 with alopecia areata. Some clones in this sample may be carry-over from other donors' samples.

The table lists this clonotype with many counts. The CDR3 region has the DNA TGTGCAGTTCGGGCAGGGCAAGGCTACACCTTC. Amino acid sequence: CAVRAGQGYTF. V gene TRBV12-3 or TRBV12-4 combines with J gene TRBJ1-2; the D gene is possibly TRBD1 (5 bases). The CDR3 loop spans 11 amino acids.

This clonotype was found many times. The rearrangement joins TRBV11-2 to TRBJ1-4; 11 positions match TRBD1. The V gene end was trimmed by 3 bases and the J gene end by 7 bases; junction bases not matched to a gene: 1. Germline V gene lookup returns CDR1 SGHAT and CDR2 FQNNGV. CDR3 length: 14 residues. In nucleotides, the CDR3 is TGTGCCAGCAGCTTTGGGACAGGGGGTGAAAAACTGTTTTTT. Translation gives CASSFGTGGEKLFF.

This clonotype was recorded a few times. The germline gene is not matched at one end of the junction; a read error may be the cause. This sequence joins TRBV27 and TRBJ1-6, with unresolved D. The germline V gene encodes CDR1 MNHEY and CDR2 SMNVEV (reference sequence). This CDR3 has 15 amino acids. The CDR3 nucleotides are TGTGCCAGCAGTTTATTGGGAGCCGGGGATTCACCCCTCCACTTC. It specifies CASSLLGAGDSPLHF.

This chain connects TRBV7-9 to TRBJ2-7, with 10 bases identical to TRBD1. The length of the CDR3 is 17 residues. Germline V CDR1 and CDR2: SEHNR, FQNEAQ (reference sequence). V was clipped by 3 bases and J by 4 bases; unmatched bases: 12. The CDR3 DNA reads TGTGCCAGCAGCTTTTCCCACGGGACAGGGGTCCGGTACGAGCAGTACTTC. This translates into CASSFSHGTGVRYEQYF.